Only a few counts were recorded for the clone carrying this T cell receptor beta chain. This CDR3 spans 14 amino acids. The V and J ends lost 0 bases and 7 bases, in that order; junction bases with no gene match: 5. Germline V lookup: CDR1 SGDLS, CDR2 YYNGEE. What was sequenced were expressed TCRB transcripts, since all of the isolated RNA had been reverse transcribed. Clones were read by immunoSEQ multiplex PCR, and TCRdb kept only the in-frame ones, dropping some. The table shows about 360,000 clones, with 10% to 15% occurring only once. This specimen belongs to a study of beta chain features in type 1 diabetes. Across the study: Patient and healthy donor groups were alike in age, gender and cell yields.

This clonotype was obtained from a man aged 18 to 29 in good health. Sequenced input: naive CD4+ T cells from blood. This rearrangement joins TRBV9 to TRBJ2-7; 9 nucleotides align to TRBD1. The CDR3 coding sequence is TGTGCCAGCAGCGTAGAGGGACAGGGAGAAGAGCAGTACTTC. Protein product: CASSVEGQGEEQYF.